This T cell receptor (beta chain) is drawn from a study of T cell responses to AZD1222 COVID-19 vaccine. Note on this clone: Its matching antigen is unknown.

This CDR3 is built from 15 residues. Trimming took off 5 bases at V and 3 bases at J, with 16 bases between the two ends. Looked up from germline, CDR1 is LGHNA and CDR2 is YSLEER. General study results and limits: A mostly white British donor set with more females was recruited, and clonal diversity was possibly underestimated.

Profiling relied on immunoSEQ multiplex PCR, and the TCRdb table lists in-frame clones only, not all of them. In the table there are under 95,000 clones, around 90% of which are singletons. This specimen was peripheral blood, taken 28 days after the second AZD1222 dose. The genes are TRBV4-3 and TRBJ2-5; D call uncertain. The clonotype originates from an adult who received the AZD1222 COVID-19 vaccine. CDR3 nucleotide sequence: TGCGCCAGCAGCGTTCGCGTGGGCAGTAAAGAGACCCAGTACTTC. It is translated as CASSVRVGSKETQYF.